Following are 2 T cell receptor beta chains from one sample sequenced in a study of blood T cell repertoires in COVID-19. Measured with immunoSEQ multiplex PCR; TCRdb has only the in-frame clones, and not every one. The sample holds approximately 90,000 clones, roughly 83% seen once. Sample: peripheral blood. The receptors stem from a human donor in a cohort sampled during active COVID-19.

The chain joins TRBV20-1 to TRBJ2-7, with D maybe TRBD2 (6 bases). This CDR3 is built from 11 residues. Germline lookup yields CDR1 DFQATT and CDR2 SNEGSKA (reference sequence). CDR3 sequence (DNA): TGCGGGCGGGGCAGCCCCTACGAGCAGTACTTC. Its protein product is CGRGSPYEQYF.

The chain couples TRBV5-5 to TRBJ1-5, with D possibly matching TRBD1 (5 bases). Trimming cost V 5 bases and J 4 bases, with 13 bases left between them. The germline V gene has CDR1 SGHKS and CDR2 YYEKEE (reference sequence). This CDR3 is built from 14 residues. In DNA, the CDR3 is TGTGCCAGCAGGACAGAGCTGTCGAATCAGCCCCAGCATTTT. The encoded protein is CASRTELSNQPQHF. The full variable domain, with the rest looked up from reference TRBV5-5 and TRBJ1-5, is DAGVTQSPTHLIKTRGQQVTLRCSPISGHKSVSWYQQVLGQGPQFIFQYYEKEERGRGNFPDRFSARQFPNYSSELNVNALLLGDSALYLCASRTELSNQPQHFGDGTRLSIL.